This T cell receptor beta chain is from a study of blood T cell repertoires in COVID-19 (dated by TCRdb to between 2020 and 2021). About the study as a whole: Collaborator samples came from the United States, Italy and Spain and covered acute and convalescent phases of COVID-19. Nearly every sample came with metadata listing a de-identified subject ID, COVID-19 status, age in years and sex. The material from the prospective study consisted of cDNA or gDNA derived from T cells, B-cell-depleted T cells, or PBMCs. Deeply sampled blood TCRbeta repertoires from subjects exposed to, actively infected with, or recovered from COVID-19 were included in the dataset. A freely available public database, intended as a resource for researchers studying the immune response to SARS-CoV-2, is where the repertoires were released. Where available, HLA class I and class II types were taken from metadata supplied by the sample provider and were not determined by assay-based typing. Samples were obtained from the ongoing ImmuneRACE study (first 160 participants) and from about 1,300 subjects provided by 6 global collaborators. Broad study findings and their caveats: How much clinical and demographic metadata was included differed by source and by participant, and the metadata was provided uncurated.

TCRbeta CDR3 regions were amplified from genomic DNA by means of the immunoSEQ Assay, a bias-controlled multiplex PCR. Per the original workflow: The number of nucleated cells in each sample was estimated by amplification of reference gene primers within the assay. To quantify the absolute abundance of each unique TCRbeta CDR3 rearrangement, sequence reads were collapsed and filtered. For each sample, productive Simpson clonality was calculated by taking the square root of Simpson's diversity index across productive rearrangements. TCRdb took over this immuneACCESS table, retaining in-frame rearrangements with V and J assigned. Such tables are incomplete; in checked studies, under half of the missing clones stem from an unresolved V gene, and the remainder is unexplained. D and trimming were read from the DNA, whereas the V and J calls and clone size are those reported in that table. The sample yields over 300,000 clones; more than 80% were counted once. The top ten constitute 1% to 1.5% of the sample.

Whole blood was collected in K2EDTA tubes by collaborating institutions according to the institutions' own protocols. For TCRbeta analysis, collaborators shipped samples in one of three forms: frozen whole blood, isolated PBMCs, or DNA extracted from either of those sample types. Compared with germline, V lacks 3 bases and J lacks 1 base; bases without a gene match: 6. Taken from the germline V gene (reference sequence), the CDR1 and CDR2 loops are SGHKS and YYEKEE. Spanning cysteine to phenylalanine, the CDR3 consists of 15 amino acids. Only the CDR3 DNA is retained, 45 bases long and in frame from the first base. On this clone itself: Its binding antigen is unknown. Per-base qualities were not stored, and no clone one base away is much larger.

Sequenced input: peripheral blood. The chain is assembled from TRBV5-5 and TRBJ1-1; TRBD1 aligns with 7 central bases. The sequence derives from a middle-aged man with acute or convalescent COVID-19. The DNA sequence is TGTGCCAGCAGCTCCTTGGGACAGACGAACACTGAAGCTTTCTTT. The translation is CASSSLGQTNTEAFF.